The present TCR beta chain was sequenced within a study of T-cell memory formation after mild COVID-19. Across the whole study: Most TCR clusters belonged to a single donor.

This clonotype was counted between two and nine times. The antigen remains undetermined. Study-level results: Nothing showed for sure that second-wave clones peaking on day 37 were SARS-CoV-2 specific. Pre-infection memory carried some responding clones, suggesting that cross-reactive memory joined.

Amplification by 5'RACE using constant-segment primers produced TCR alpha and TCR beta cDNA libraries that carried sample barcodes and UMIs. TCRdb re-analysed the 5' RACE reads in MiXCR, keeping a single row per CDR3 protein. The profile covers fewer than 550,000 distinct CDR3 sequences, with around 19% appearing a single time and around 8.4% taken by the ten largest. Germline CDR1 reads SEHNR; CDR2 reads FQNEAQ (reference sequence). V was pared by 5 bases and J by 5 bases, with 13 bases between. The CDR3 sequence is 14 residues long. This sequence joins TRBV7-9 and TRBJ2-1; D may correspond to TRBD1 or TRBD2 (5 bases each). The receptor's source is an adult woman who had mild COVID-19 (a few samples of this study predate the infection). Cell type and time point are not known. Sequencing was performed on PBMCs or a T cell subset sorted from them (not recorded which). CDR3 in DNA: TGTGCCAGCAGCCCCGGGGACGCCGACAATGAGCAGTTCTTC. Residues: CASSPGDADNEQFF. The full variable domain, rest sourced from reference TRBV7-9 and TRBJ2-1, is DTGVSQNPRHKITKRGQNVTFRCDPISEHNRLYWYRQTLGQGPEFLTYFQNEAQLEKSRLLSDRFSAERPKGSFSTLEIQRTEQGDSAMYLCASSPGDADNEQFFGPGTRLTVL.